This TCR beta chain was recovered during a study of T cell responses to AZD1222 COVID-19 vaccine. Germline CDR1 reads MNHEY; CDR2 reads SMNVEV (reference sequence). Losses at the gene ends were 3 bases for V and 0 bases for J; bases not matched to a gene: 3. CDR3 length: 15 amino acids. Regarding the study as a whole: Nearly half of spike-specific TCRs reportedly target variant regions that are unmutated in the B.1.351 and B.1.1.7 variants. Across spike, vaccine-associated CD4 TCRs were found, dominant at 160-218 and 743-854.

Worth noting for this clone: The antigen remains unidentified.

The repertoire was sequenced with immunoSEQ multiplex PCR; TCRdb's copy has only in-frame clones and lacks some. The table lists some 130,000 clones, 88% of them singletons. The chain is built from TRBV27 and TRBJ2-3; TRBD2 matches 7 bases. Source: peripheral blood, taken on day 0 of AZD1222 vaccination. The receptor was derived from an adult in good health. The CDR3 reads CASSFGAGSTDTQYF. DNA for the CDR3: TGTGCCAGCAGTTTTGGAGCGGGGAGCACAGATACGCAGTATTTT.